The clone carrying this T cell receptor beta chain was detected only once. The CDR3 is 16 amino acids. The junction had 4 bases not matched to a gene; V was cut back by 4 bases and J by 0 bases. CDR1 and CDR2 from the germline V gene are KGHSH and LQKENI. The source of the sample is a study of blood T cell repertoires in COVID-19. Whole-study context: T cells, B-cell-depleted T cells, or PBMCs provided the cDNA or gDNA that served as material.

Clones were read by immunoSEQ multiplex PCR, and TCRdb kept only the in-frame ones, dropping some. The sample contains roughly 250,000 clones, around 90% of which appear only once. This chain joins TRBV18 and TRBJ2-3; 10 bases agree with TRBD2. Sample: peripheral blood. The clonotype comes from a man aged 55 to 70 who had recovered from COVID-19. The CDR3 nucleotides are TGTGCCAGCTCACTATGGACTAGCGGAAGCACAGATACGCAGTATTTT. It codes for CASSLWTSGSTDTQYF.